The rows below give T cell receptor beta chains drawn from one sample of a study of shared clonotypes between healthy human individuals. Produced via immunoSEQ multiplex PCR; TCRdb's table is partial and in-frame only. The sample carries approximately 740,000 clones, approximately 92% recorded once. Sequences were obtained from naive CD8+ T cells sorted from blood. The receptors come from a man aged 30 to 39 in good health. CDR3s include the opening cysteine and the closing phenylalanine or tryptophan. The D gene is left open where the match is weak. A clone size is listed for some rows: how often the clone was seen (once, few, many), or a class if it is expanded.

j_call | clone_size | v_call | d_call | cdr3_nt | cdr3_aa
TRBJ2-7 | . | TRBV28 | . | TGTGCCAGCAGTTGGATCGAAGGGGGTTACGAGCAGTACTTC | CASSWIEGGYEQYF
TRBJ2-5 | . | TRBV27 | . | TGTGCCAGCCCCCCGACAGAGAGCGTGGAGACCCAGTACTTC | CASPPTESVETQYF
TRBJ2-5 | . | TRBV9 | . | TGTGCCAGCAGCGAGGGGTGGGGGCACCAAGAGACCCAGTACTTC | CASSEGWGHQETQYF
TRBJ2-6 | once | TRBV7-6 | . | TGTGCCAGCAGCCCCAGATTTGGGATGCACTCTGGGGCCAACGTCCTGACTTTC | CASSPRFGMHSGANVLTF
TRBJ1-1 | . | TRBV6-6 | . | TGTGCCCTCCACAGGGATTTCTCTGAAGCTTTCTTT | CALHRDFSEAFF
TRBJ2-1 | . | TRBV7-9 | TRBD2 | TGTGCCAGCAGCGCGGCTCTAGCGGGCTCTTACAATGAGCAGTTCTTC | CASSAALAGSYNEQFF
TRBJ2-7 | . | TRBV7-9 | . | TGTGCCAGCAGCCGCGGGACCCGACCCTACGAGCAGTACTTC | CASSRGTRPYEQYF
TRBJ2-7 | . | TRBV5-6 | . | TGTGCCAGCAGCTTTTTCGGCCAAACTACCGACGAGCAGTACTTC | CASSFFGQTTDEQYF
TRBJ1-3 | . | TRBV7-8 | TRBD1 | TGTGCCAGCAGCTTAGGGACAGGGGGATCTGGAAACACCATATATTTT | CASSLGTGGSGNTIYF
TRBJ1-1 | . | TRBV4-3 | . | TGCGCCAGCAGCCAAGATCTAGCAGGGCGGGGGAACACTGAAGCTTTCTTT | CASSQDLAGRGNTEAFF
TRBJ2-2 | few | TRBV25-1 | TRBD1 | TGTGCCAGCAGTGCAGGGACAGGGAACACCGGGGAGCTGTTTTTT | CASSAGTGNTGELFF
TRBJ1-5 | once | TRBV11-2 | TRBD1 | TGTGCCAGCAGCTTAGCCAGGGGGGGACAGCCCCAGCATTTT | CASSLARGGQPQHF
TRBJ1-5 | . | TRBV30 | . | TGTGCCTGGAGTGTACAAGGGGGTCAGCCCCAGCATTTT | CAWSVQGGQPQHF
TRBJ2-1 | . | TRBV27 | TRBD2 | TGTGCCAGCAGTTTATTCTCGGGACTAGCGGACTCCTACAATGAGCAGTTCTTC | CASSLFSGLADSYNEQFF
TRBJ2-7 | . | TRBV7-9 | . | TGTGCCAGCAGCTACAATAGTCCGGACAGCTCCTACGAGCAGTACTTC | CASSYNSPDSSYEQYF
TRBJ2-7 | . | TRBV15 | . | TGTGCCACCAGCAGCGGTTACGAGCAGTACTTC | CATSSGYEQYF